The T cell receptor beta chain described here comes from a study of T cells in tumors after PD-1 blockade. Deletions cut 5 bases from V and 5 bases from J, with 19 bases between. Germline V gene lookup returns CDR1 KGHSH and CDR2 LQKENI. This CDR3 spans 16 amino acids. Profiling relied on immunoSEQ multiplex PCR, and the TCRdb table lists in-frame clones only, not all of them. The table lists about 14,000 clones, 55% to 80% of them singletons. The sample in question was tumor tissue, obtained after anti-PD-1 treatment. The clonotype originates from a human donor with cutaneous squamous cell carcinoma. V and J are TRBV18 and TRBJ2-1; weak D call: TRBD2 (6 bases). The CDR3 is CASSETGGRHNNEQFF. CDR3 coding DNA: TGTGCCAGCTCAGAGACCGGAGGGAGGCATAACAATGAGCAGTTCTTC.